Listed below are T cell receptor delta chains from one sample, sequenced in a study of Vδ1+ human thymocytes. TCRdb re-called clones from the multiplex PCR reads via CATT. The sample consists of approximately 19,000 delta-chain clones, over 7% of them appearing once. Sequenced sample: Vdelta1+ gamma-delta thymocytes from the thymus. These receptors were taken from a child younger than two who had congenital heart surgery. CDR3s include the opening cysteine and the closing phenylalanine or tryptophan. Fields, in order: clone size, D gene, J gene, V gene, CDR3 protein, CDR3 DNA. A D gene is named only where the DNA matches it firmly. A clone size is listed for some rows: how often the clone was seen (once, few, many), or a class if it is expanded.

few | TRDD3 | TRDJ1 | TRDV1 | CALVRVLGDPYPPEYTDKLIF | TGTGCTCTTGTTAGAGTACTGGGGGATCCCTATCCGCCAGAGTACACCGATAAACTCATCTTT
. | TRDD3 | TRDJ1 | TRDV1 | CALGELGTSFVLLGDSHSDKLIF | TGTGCTCTTGGGGAACTAGGTACTTCCTTTGTTCTACTGGGGGATTCTCACTCCGATAAACTCATCTTT
. | . | TRDJ1 | TRDV1 | CALGASYGWGIGRSPDKLIF | TGTGCTCTTGGGGCTTCCTACGGTTGGGGGATTGGGCGGTCGCCCGATAAACTCATCTTT
. | TRDD3 | TRDJ1 | TRDV1 | CALGESGGYPYTDKLIF | TGTGCTCTTGGGGAAAGTGGGGGATACCCGTACACCGATAAACTCATCTTT
few | . | TRDJ1 | TRDV1 | CALGEENTRSGWNTDKLIF | TGTGCTCTTGGGGAGGAAAATACTAGGAGCGGTTGGAACACCGATAAACTCATCTTT
. | TRDD3 | TRDJ1 | TRDV1 | CALGIVFMGDSADKLIF | TGTGCTCTTGGGATAGTCTTCATGGGGGATTCTGCCGATAAACTCATCTTT
. | TRDD3 | TRDJ1 | TRDV1 | CALGTARNSPVLGDTQKHTDKLIF | TGTGCTCTTGGGACGGCCCGGAATTCCCCAGTACTGGGGGATACCCAAAAGCACACCGATAAACTCATCTTT
few | . | TRDJ1 | TRDV1 | CALGDSYEYWGGRWYTDKLIF | TGTGCTCTTGGGGATTCCTACGAGTACTGGGGGGGCCGGTGGTACACCGATAAACTCATCTTT
few | . | TRDJ1 | TRDV1 | CALGERSPRGTLMYTDKLIF | TGTGCTCTTGGGGAACGCAGCCCCCGTGGGACCCTGATGTACACCGATAAACTCATCTTT
. | . | TRDJ1 | TRDV1 | CALGNPPPTARAYTDKLIF | TGTGCTCTTGGGAACCCCCCTCCTACGGCGAGGGCGTACACCGATAAACTCATCTTT
. | TRDD3 | TRDJ1 | TRDV1 | CALGELDWGRTYTDKLIF | TGTGCTCTTGGGGAACTAGACTGGGGGAGGACTTACACCGATAAACTCATCTTT
few | . | TRDJ1 | TRDV1 | CALGERLRRGPTDKLIF | TGTGCTCTTGGGGAACGCCTCCGCCGGGGGCCAACCGATAAACTCATCTTT
. | TRDD3 | TRDJ2 | TRDV1 | CALGEQYVLGVSLSLTAQLFF | TGTGCTCTTGGGGAACAATACGTACTGGGGGTCTCCCTCTCATTGACAGCACAACTCTTCTTT
few | . | TRDJ1 | TRDV1 | CALGEPFYEAGYTDKLIF | TGTGCTCTTGGGGAACCGTTCTACGAGGCTGGGTACACCGATAAACTCATCTTT
few | TRDD3 | TRDJ1 | TRDV1 | CALGELGSYVGIRDTDKLIF | TGTGCTCTTGGGGAACTAGGGTCCTACGTTGGGATACGTGACACCGATAAACTCATCTTT
few | TRDD3 | TRDJ1 | TRDV1 | CALGDPSSSSNWGIRRGIGLIF | TGTGCTCTTGGGGACCCCTCTTCCTCCTCGAACTGGGGGATACGAAGGGGTATAGGGCTCATCTTT
. | TRDD2 | TRDJ1 | TRDV1 | CALGEPPLPTDTDKLIF | TGTGCTCTTGGGGAACCCCCCCTTCCTACCGATACCGATAAACTCATCTTT
. | . | TRDJ2 | TRDV2 | CACDGPSVVLGRTLTAQLFF | TGTGCCTGTGACGGGCCTTCCGTTGTACTGGGGAGAACTTTGACAGCACAACTCTTCTTT
. | TRDD3 | TRDJ1 | TRDV1 | CALGELPWGIIADKLIF | TGTGCTCTTGGGGAACTCCCCTGGGGGATAATAGCCGATAAACTCATCTTT
. | TRDD3 | TRDJ1 | TRDV1 | CALGEKVGEYTDKLIF | TGTGCTCTTGGGGAAAAAGTGGGGGAGTACACCGATAAACTCATCTTT